What follows are 30 T cell receptor beta chains derived from one specimen sequenced in a study of cytotoxic CD8 clonotypes in ibrutinib-treated CLL. Sequenced by immunoSEQ multiplex PCR; TCRdb stores in-frame clones only, minus some. The data contain roughly 160,000 clones, 84% of them singletons. Sequenced here: PBMCs, sampled after 24 months of ibrutinib treatment. Receptors originate from a human donor with chronic lymphocytic leukemia.

In DNA, the CDR3 is TGTGCCAGCTCACATGGGGGCTACGAGCAGTACTTC. Residues: CASSHGGYEQYF. This chain uses TRBV18 with TRBJ2-7; D may match TRBD1 or TRBD2 (5 bases each). CDR1 is KGHSH, CDR2 LQKENI, per germline. V lost 4 bases to trimming and J lost 3 bases, with 7 bases between them. The length of the CDR3 is 12 residues.

This rearrangement joins TRBV15 to TRBJ1-1; TRBD1 might be the D (5 bases). V lost 0 bases and J lost 11, with 10 bases in between. The CDR3 length is 12 residues. Per germline, CDR1 LNHNV and CDR2 YYDKDF (reference sequence). CDR3 coding DNA: TGTGCCACCAGCAGAGAATCAGGGAGGGCTTTCTTT. Its protein product is CATSRESGRAFF.

This rearrangement joins TRBV7-2 to TRBJ2-7; D remains ambiguous. Germline CDR1 reads SGHTA; CDR2 reads FQGNSA. The CDR3 extends over 17 amino acids. V dropped 2 bases and J dropped 1 base, with 18 bases sitting between them. The CDR3 nucleotides are TGTGCCAGCAGCTTACCCCGGCCTAGGACGGGTTCCTACGAGCAGTACTTC. Amino acid sequence: CASSLPRPRTGSYEQYF. Variable domain in full (rest from reference TRBV7-2 and TRBJ2-7): GAGVSQSPSNKVTEKGKDVELRCDPISGHTALYWYRQSLGQGLEFLIYFQGNSAPDKSGLPSDRFSAERTGGSVSTLTIQRTQQEDSAVYLCASSLPRPRTGSYEQYFGPGTRLTVT.

V gene TRBV19 combines with J gene TRBJ1-5, with TRBD1 as a possible D gene (6 bases). The CDR3 has 18 amino acids. V lost 5 bases and J lost 0, with 20 bases in between. Germline CDR1 LNHDA, CDR2 SQIVND (reference sequence). CDR3 DNA: TGTGCCAGTAGTCCGAACCCTCGGGACATTTATAGCAATCAGCCCCAGCATTTT. Translation gives CASSPNPRDIYSNQPQHF.

This clone has just one count. V gene TRBV6-7 combines with J gene TRBJ1-1; D not certain. TRBV6-7 is given ORF status, its function remaining uncertain. The V gene lost 10 bases and the J gene lost 0 bases, with 0 bases spanning the gap. The CDR3 has 9 residues. DNA for the CDR3: TGTGCCATGAACACTGAAGCTTTCTTT. Residues: CAMNTEAFF.

The rearrangement joins TRBV19 to TRBJ2-7; D is undetermined. CDR1 and CDR2 from the germline V gene are LNHDA and SQIVND (reference sequence). Trimming stripped 10 bases from V and 6 bases from J, with 16 bases between. The CDR3 runs to 12 residues. The CDR3 loop is CANTPPRSEQYF. CDR3 DNA: TGTGCCAATACCCCCCCTAGATCCGAGCAGTACTTC.

The chain employs TRBV14 and TRBJ2-3; maybe TRBD2 (5 bases). Deletions cut 4 bases from V and 11 bases from J, with 10 bases between. The CDR3 consists of 11 residues. CDR1 is SGHDN and CDR2 is FVKESK in the germline V gene. Here the CDR3 DNA reads TGTGCCAGCAGCCGGGCCGAGGGGCAGTATTTT. This gives the protein CASSRAEGQYF.

The chain recombines TRBV5-1 with TRBJ2-7; D ambiguous. This CDR3 spans 12 amino acids. Trimming stripped 0 bases from V and 3 bases from J, with 4 bases between. Germline V gene lookup returns CDR1 SGHRS and CDR2 YFSETQ. Here the CDR3 DNA reads TGCGCCAGCAGCTTGGAGAGCTACGAGCAGTACTTC. Translated: CASSLESYEQYF. The full variable domain, rest sourced from reference TRBV5-1 and TRBJ2-7, is KAGVTQTPRYLIKTRGQQVTLSCSPISGHRSVSWYQQTPGQGLQFLFEYFSETQRNKGNFPGRFSGRQFSNSRSEMNVSTLELGDSALYLCASSLESYEQYFGPGTRLTVT.

The gene calls are TRBV6-5 and TRBJ1-1; maybe TRBD1 (6 bases). Trimming cost V 2 bases and J 1 base, with 8 bases left between them. This CDR3 comprises 14 residues. Germline CDR1 MNHEY, CDR2 SVGAGI. DNA of the CDR3: TGTGCCAGCAGTTACGCCAGGGGGAACACTGAAGCTTTCTTT. Encoded protein: CASSYARGNTEAFF.

The chain is built from TRBV5-6 and TRBJ2-7; D is perhaps TRBD2 (5 bases). The CDR3 consists of 17 residues. The germline gives CDR1 SGHDT, CDR2 YYEEEE. V was clipped by 4 bases and J by 1 base, with 21 bases between them. CDR3 amino acids: CASSPLAGGLTSYEQYF. The CDR3 nucleotides are TGTGCCAGCAGCCCTCTAGCAGGTGGGTTAACTTCCTACGAGCAGTACTTC.

This clone showed up just a few times. The chain is built from TRBV4-2 and TRBJ1-3; D is ambiguous. V was pared by 1 base and J by 0 bases, with 7 bases between. The length of the CDR3 is 15 residues. Per the germline V gene, CDR1 is LGHNA and CDR2 is YNFKEQ. The CDR3 coding sequence is TGTGCCAGCAGCCAAGGGACCGGCTCTGGAAACACCATATATTTT. This codes for CASSQGTGSGNTIYF.

The V gene is TRBV11-2, the J gene TRBJ1-1; D call uncertain. V shed 3 bases and J shed 5 bases, with 16 bases lying between them. From germline, CDR1 is SGHAT and CDR2 FQNNGV. This CDR3 contains 15 residues. The CDR3 DNA reads as TGTGCCAGCAGCTTGAGTGAGAAAGGTAGGACTGAAGCTTTCTTT. This sequence encodes CASSLSEKGRTEAFF.

The chain uses TRBV4-1 and TRBJ1-1; a possible D gene is TRBD1 (5 bases). Looked up from germline, CDR1 is MGHRA and CDR2 is YSYEKL. V was trimmed by 4 bases and J by 9 bases, leaving 12 bases between them. The CDR3 is 12 amino acids. CDR3 DNA: TGCGCCAGCAGCCTGGGGGGGAATCAAGCTTTCTTT. It is translated as CASSLGGNQAFF.

The V call is TRBV18, the J call TRBJ1-3, with a possible D match to TRBD1 (6 bases). V lost 3 bases and J 5 bases, leaving 14 bases between the germline ends. This CDR3 has 15 amino acids. CDR1 and CDR2 from the germline V gene are KGHSH and LQKENI. CDR3 nucleotides: TGTGCCAGCTCACCTGCACAGGGTAGTCGAAACACCATATATTTT. Its translation is CASSPAQGSRNTIYF.

The rearrangement joins TRBV28 to TRBJ2-1, with no clear D. Germline V CDR1 and CDR2: MDHEN, SYDVKM. The CDR3 is 11 amino acids. V was trimmed by 1 base and J by 11 bases, leaving 6 bases between them. The CDR3 nucleotides are TGTGCCAGCAGTTTATTCCGGCAGCAGTTCTTC. Translated: CASSLFRQQFF. Complete variable domain (other parts from reference TRBV28 and TRBJ2-1): DVKVTQSSRYLVKRTGEKVFLECVQDMDHENMFWYRQDPGLGLRLIYFSYDVKMKEKGDIPEGYSVSREKKERFSLILESASTNQTSMYLCASSLFRQQFFGPGTRLTVL.

The chain has TRBV9 and TRBJ2-5, with 9 bases identical to TRBD2. The CDR3 runs 20 residues. CDR1 is SGDLS and CDR2 is YYNGEE in the germline V gene. V shed 6 bases and J 3 bases; nucleotides not matched to a gene: 24. The chain's CDR3 is CASTRQASLGAGGREETQYF. In DNA, the CDR3 is TGTGCCAGCACCCGACAGGCCTCCCTGGGAGCGGGAGGTAGGGAAGAGACCCAGTACTTC.

In DNA form, the CDR3 reads TGTGCCAGCAGTGACGGGGCAGCCTACTACGAGCAGTACTTC. Translation: CASSDGAAYYEQYF. The chain carries TRBV2 and TRBJ2-7; the D gene could be TRBD1 or TRBD2 (5 bases each). Per the germline V gene, CDR1 is SNHLY and CDR2 is FYNNEI. The CDR3 length is 14 residues. V dropped 3 bases and J dropped 3 bases, with 12 bases sitting between them.

This clone was recorded only once. This rearrangement joins TRBV5-4 to TRBJ1-1, with TRBD1 matching over 7 bases. Germline V lookup: CDR1 SGHNT, CDR2 YYREEE (reference sequence). Trimming took 4 bases from V and 11 from J; bases not matched to a gene: 8. The CDR3 totals 12 residues. The CDR3 is CASSPGTVEAFF. CDR3 sequence (DNA): TGTGCCAGCAGCCCCGGGACAGTCGAGGCTTTCTTT.

This chain uses TRBV19 with TRBJ2-6; 8 bases align to TRBD1. Germline V gene sequence: CDR1 LNHDA, CDR2 SQIVND (reference sequence). V trimming: 6 bases; J trimming: 0 bases; junction bases outside the gene matches: 4. The CDR3 loop spans 16 amino acids. CDR3 protein: CASSATGGSGANVLTF. CDR3 in DNA: TGTGCCAGTAGCGCAACAGGGGGCTCTGGGGCCAACGTCCTGACTTTC.

The J gene is TRBJ2-1, the V gene TRBV27; D gene uncertain. V was shortened by 1 base and J by 2 bases, with 18 bases between the two germline ends. CDR1 and CDR2 (germline): MNHEY, SMNVEV (reference sequence). The CDR3 sequence is 18 residues long. The CDR3 is CASSLFPLVSSPYNEQFF. The CDR3 bases are TGTGCCAGCAGTTTATTCCCCCTCGTTTCTAGTCCCTACAATGAGCAGTTCTTC.

V and J are TRBV7-9 and TRBJ2-7; the D is unclear. Germline V gene data show CDR1 as SEHNR and CDR2 as FQNEAQ (reference sequence). CDR3 length: 12 residues. The ends were cut back, 1 base at V and 7 bases at J, with 8 bases in the middle. CDR3 region: CASSLGTLEQYF. For the CDR3, the DNA is TGTGCCAGCAGCTTAGGCACCCTGGAGCAGTACTTC.

The chain combines TRBV7-8 with TRBJ2-5, with D perhaps matching TRBD1 (6 bases). This CDR3 spans 14 amino acids. From germline, CDR1 is SGHVS and CDR2 FQNEAQ. V lost 2 bases and J 6 bases, leaving 13 bases between the germline ends. The CDR3 loop reads CASSLTTRGQTQYF. DNA of the CDR3: TGTGCCAGCAGCTTAACTACCAGGGGTCAGACCCAGTACTTC.

V and J are TRBV15 and TRBJ2-2, with D perhaps matching TRBD2 (5 bases). This CDR3 region has 15 residues. Trimming cost V 4 bases and J 8 bases, with 17 bases left between them. The germline CDR1 and CDR2 sequences are LNHNV and YYDKDF (reference sequence). CDR3 in amino acids: CATSKARARGGELFF. CDR3 sequence (DNA): TGTGCCACCAGCAAAGCAAGGGCGAGAGGGGGGGAGCTGTTTTTT.

The rearrangement links TRBV6-5 to TRBJ1-3, with 7 bases matching TRBD1. The CDR3 runs to 14 residues. The V gene's germline CDR1 is MNHEY and CDR2 SVGAGI. V shed 5 bases and J 1 base; nucleotides not matched to a gene: 2. The CDR3 region has the DNA TGTGCCAGCAGTAGGACAGGATCTGGAAACACCATATATTTT. Protein sequence: CASSRTGSGNTIYF.

V is TRBV11-2 and J is TRBJ2-5; 12 nucleotides match TRBD2. Trimming at V came to 10 bases and at J to 5 bases, leaving 8 bases not matched to a gene. The germline V gene has CDR1 SGHAT and CDR2 FQNNGV. The CDR3 has 14 amino acids. The CDR3 loop is CATSSGGAAETQYF. CDR3 coding DNA: TGTGCCACCTCTAGCGGGGGGGCCGCGGAGACCCAGTACTTC.

V and J are TRBV7-9 and TRBJ2-7; 10 bases match TRBD2. Germline V gene lookup returns CDR1 SEHNR and CDR2 FQNEAQ (reference sequence). V shed 1 base, J shed 4 bases, and the junction held 4 bases outside the gene matches. The CDR3 consists of 15 residues. The CDR3 nucleotides are TGTGCCAGCAGCTTAGATAGCGGGAGGACTTACGAGCAGTACTTC. Protein product: CASSLDSGRTYEQYF. Variable domain in full (rest from reference TRBV7-9 and TRBJ2-7): DTGVSQNPRHKITKRGQNVTFRCDPISEHNRLYWYRQTLGQGPEFLTYFQNEAQLEKSRLLSDRFSAERPKGSFSTLEIQRTEQGDSAMYLCASSLDSGRTYEQYFGPGTRLTVT.

This clone was counted a single time. The CDR3 coding sequence is TGTGCCACCTCAGACCCAAAGATCTTCTTC. It encodes CATSDPKIFF. This rearrangement joins TRBV28 to TRBJ2-1; D is unresolved. Germline lookup yields CDR1 MDHEN and CDR2 SYDVKM. V gave up 10 bases and J gave up 16 bases, with 17 bases separating them. The CDR3 runs 10 residues.

The V gene is TRBV4-2, the J gene TRBJ2-3; D remains unclear. Trimming cost V 3 bases and J 7 bases, with 11 bases left between them. Germline V lookup: CDR1 LGHNA, CDR2 YNFKEQ. This CDR3 is built from 13 residues. CDR3 protein: CASSQADSYTQYF. The DNA for the CDR3 is TGTGCCAGCAGCCAGGCAGACTCCTATACGCAGTATTTT.

The V call is TRBV27, the J call TRBJ1-2, with TRBD1 identical over 8 bases. CDR3 length equals 17 residues. With V trimmed by 5 bases and J by 5 bases, 16 bases remained unmatched. CDR1 MNHEY and CDR2 SMNVEV come from the germline V gene (reference sequence). CDR3 loop: CASSRGLISGGTYGYTF. In DNA form, the CDR3 reads TGTGCCAGCAGTCGGGGGCTCATTTCAGGGGGCACGTATGGCTACACCTTC.

The J gene is TRBJ1-4, the V gene TRBV9; D gene unclear. In germline, CDR1 is SGDLS, CDR2 YYNGEE. The CDR3 length is 14 residues. V lost 3 bases and J 0 bases, leaving 6 bases between the germline ends. CDR3 in DNA: TGTGCCAGCAGCGCGGACGCAACTAATGAAAAACTGTTTTTT. Its translation: CASSADATNEKLFF. The whole variable domain, remainder taken from reference TRBV9 and TRBJ1-4, is DSGVTQTPKHLITATGQRVTLRCSPRSGDLSVYWYQQSLDQGLQFLIQYYNGEERAKGNILERFSAQQFPDLHSELNLSSLELGDSALYFCASSADATNEKLFFGSGTQLSVL.